The 23 T cell receptor beta chains reported below all come from one sample, sequenced in a study of T cells and Merkel cell carcinoma outcomes. Using immunoSEQ multiplex PCR, the repertoire was profiled, and TCRdb retains in-frame clones only, with some absent. The sample carries 4,500 to 5,500 clones, around 84% recorded once. Specimen: tumor tissue from Merkel cell carcinoma. These TCRs come from a human donor with Merkel cell carcinoma.

The chain couples TRBV4-2 to TRBJ2-1, with 7 bases fitting TRBD1. The CDR3 consists of 17 residues. Germline CDR1 reads LGHNA; CDR2 reads YNFKEQ. Trimming removed 1 base from V and 9 bases from J; junction bases left unmatched: 15. CDR3 sequence: CASSQGSGGILAFEQFF. CDR3 bases: TGTGCCAGCAGCCAAGGATCAGGGGGTATCTTAGCTTTTGAGCAGTTCTTC.

The V and J genes are TRBV19 and TRBJ2-7; D gene uncertain. Looked up from germline, CDR1 is LNHDA and CDR2 is SQIVND (reference sequence). V lost 4 bases and J lost 5, with 21 bases in between. This CDR3 has 16 residues. This CDR3 is CASSTNLRLDRDEQYF. For the CDR3, the DNA is TGTGCCAGTAGTACGAACCTCAGACTGGATCGCGACGAGCAGTACTTC.

Points on this clone: The same CDR3 arises from other DNA sequences in this sample as well. V is TRBV15 and J is TRBJ2-7, with TRBD1 matching 7 bases. The CDR3 is made up of 14 amino acids. Trimming at V came to 0 bases and at J to 2 bases, leaving 1 base not matched to a gene. The germline gives CDR1 LNHNV, CDR2 YYDKDF (reference sequence). CDR3 DNA: TGTGCCACCAGCAGAGATAGGGGGCCCTACGAGCAGTACTTC. The encoded protein is CATSRDRGPYEQYF.

This chain joins TRBV18 and TRBJ2-2; D is possibly TRBD2 (6 bases). Per germline, CDR1 KGHSH and CDR2 LQKENI. The CDR3 is 13 amino acids. V dropped 3 bases and J dropped 6 bases, with 8 bases sitting between them. DNA for the CDR3: TGTGCCAGCTCACCGGGGGAGGCCGGGGAGCTGTTTTTT. Protein: CASSPGEAGELFF.

The CDR3 reads CASSRFQGLQETQYF. CDR3 nucleotides: TGTGCCAGCAGTCGTTTTCAGGGGCTCCAAGAGACCCAGTACTTC. J is TRBJ2-5 and V is TRBV27, with a tentative D call TRBD1 (6 bases). Germline V gene data show CDR1 as MNHEY and CDR2 as SMNVEV (reference sequence). The CDR3 sequence is 15 residues long. With 5 bases removed from V and 1 base from J, the gap between germline ends came to 14 bases.

The chain links TRBV9 to TRBJ2-7; weak D call: TRBD1 (5 bases). V gave up 0 bases and J gave up 0 bases, with 10 bases separating them. Germline V gene sequence: CDR1 SGDLS, CDR2 YYNGEE. CDR3 length equals 15 residues. The CDR3 DNA follows: TGTGCCAGCAGCGTAGGACAGAGCGTCTCCTACGAGCAGTACTTC. This translates into CASSVGQSVSYEQYF.

This chain links TRBV28 with TRBJ1-2; tentative D call: TRBD1 (6 bases). This CDR3 region has 13 residues. Trimming stripped 10 bases from V and 1 base from J, with 13 bases between. The V gene's germline CDR1 is MDHEN and CDR2 SYDVKM. The CDR3 reads CATQGGINYGYTF. DNA of the CDR3: TGTGCCACACAGGGAGGGATTAACTATGGCTACACCTTC.

The J gene is TRBJ2-7, the V gene TRBV27, with 7 bases aligning to TRBD1. The CDR3 runs 14 residues. Germline V CDR1 and CDR2: MNHEY, SMNVEV (reference sequence). Losses at the gene ends were 6 bases for V and 2 bases for J; bases not matched to a gene: 7. The CDR3 protein is CASRVDRKTYEQYF. DNA of the CDR3: TGTGCCAGCAGAGTGGACAGGAAAACCTACGAGCAGTACTTC.

This clone occurred once. The J gene is TRBJ1-5, the V gene TRBV4-1; D possibly corresponds to TRBD1 (6 bases). V lost 0 bases to trimming and J lost 4 bases, with 10 bases between them. The V gene's germline CDR1 is MGHRA and CDR2 YSYEKL. The CDR3 is 15 residues long. The CDR3 sequence: CASSQEDRSNQPQHF. CDR3 nucleotide sequence: TGCGCCAGCAGCCAAGAGGACAGATCAAATCAGCCCCAGCATTTT.

Of note for this clone: At one of its ends the junction is not consistent with the germline gene, which may arise from a read error. The chain uses TRBV28 and TRBJ2-5; D might be TRBD1 (5 bases). The CDR3 is 14 residues long. Germline V gives CDR1 MDHEN, CDR2 SYDVKM. The CDR3 DNA sequence: TGTGCCAGCAGACTCCCGATTGGACAAGAGATCCAGTACTTC. Amino acids: CASRLPIGQEIQYF.

This clone was recorded only once. The chain has TRBV29-1 and TRBJ2-6; no clear D. CDR3 length: 12 residues. Trimming took 6 bases from V and 2 from J, leaving 5 bases between them. Germline CDR1 and CDR2: SQVTM and ANQGSEA. The CDR3 DNA sequence: TGCAGCGTACAGACTGGGGCCAACGTCCTGACTTTC. This translates into CSVQTGANVLTF.

This chain links TRBV4-3 with TRBJ1-2; 11 bases align to TRBD1. The length of the CDR3 is 19 residues. Germline-derived CDR1 and CDR2 are LGHNA and YSLEER. Trimming at V came to 1 base and at J to 1 base, leaving 11 bases not matched to a gene. For the CDR3, the DNA is TGCGCCAGCAGCCAAGGCCTCCGGACAGGGGGCACTATTAACTATGGCTACACCTTC. This sequence encodes CASSQGLRTGGTINYGYTF.

V and J are TRBV2 and TRBJ1-5; 7 bases line up with TRBD1. Germline V gives CDR1 SNHLY, CDR2 FYNNEI. The CDR3 covers 15 residues. The V and J ends lost 6 bases and 4 bases, in that order; junction bases with no gene match: 9. This CDR3 reads CASSGAGQQNQPQHF. DNA for the CDR3: TGTGCCAGCAGCGGAGCGGGACAGCAAAATCAGCCCCAGCATTTT.

This sequence joins TRBV5-1 and TRBJ2-3; 8 bases match TRBD2. Trimming removed 6 bases from V and 2 bases from J; junction bases left unmatched: 8. Germline V gene data show CDR1 as SGHRS and CDR2 as YFSETQ. This CDR3 is 15 amino acids long. The chain's CDR3 is CASTGGSRVTDTQYF. In DNA form, the CDR3 reads TGCGCCAGCACGGGGGGGTCCAGGGTCACAGATACGCAGTATTTT.

This chain's CDR3 is CASSLQPNYGYTF. The CDR3 region has the DNA TGTGCCAGCAGCCTACAGCCGAACTATGGCTACACCTTC. The chain has TRBV28 and TRBJ1-2; D is uncertain. Between the trimmed V and J ends, which lost 6 bases and 2 bases, there was a span of 10 bases. The CDR3 covers 13 residues. Germline V lookup: CDR1 MDHEN, CDR2 SYDVKM.

The rearrangement uses TRBV28 and TRBJ2-1; maybe TRBD2 (5 bases). There are 14 residues in the CDR3. CDR1 is MDHEN, CDR2 SYDVKM, per germline. Trimming shortened V by 7 bases and J by 3 bases, and 13 bases separated the two germline ends. The CDR3 spells CASNRRENYNEQFF. CDR3 nucleotide sequence: TGTGCCAGCAACCGCCGGGAAAACTACAATGAGCAGTTCTTC.

The V call is TRBV18, the J call TRBJ1-1; D may be TRBD1 (5 bases). The CDR3 is 16 amino acids. Germline V CDR1 and CDR2: KGHSH, LQKENI. V gave up 0 bases and J gave up 5 bases, with 16 bases separating them. The CDR3 loop is CASSPPGWRGRTEAFF. CDR3 in DNA: TGTGCCAGCTCACCACCGGGTTGGAGGGGTCGGACTGAAGCTTTCTTT.

This clone was counted once. The chain couples TRBV28 to TRBJ2-3; TRBD2 matches 11 bases. The CDR3 loop spans 15 amino acids. J was trimmed by 2 bases and V by 9 bases; bases with no gene match: 7. Germline values: CDR1 MDHEN, CDR2 SYDVKM. CDR3 DNA sequence: TGTGCCAGTGTCCGACTAGCGGGAAACACAGATACGCAGTATTTT. Translation: CASVRLAGNTDTQYF.

The chain couples TRBV27 to TRBJ2-7; D may be TRBD1 (6 bases). Germline CDR1 and CDR2: MNHEY and SMNVEV (reference sequence). Trimming took 2 bases from V and 3 from J, leaving 8 bases between them. This CDR3 region has 13 residues. CDR3 region: CASSLRTDYEQYF. The CDR3 DNA reads as TGTGCCAGCAGTTTAAGGACAGACTACGAGCAGTACTTC.

This sequence joins TRBV5-1 and TRBJ1-2; D remains unclear. CDR3 size: 15 residues. V was pared by 0 bases and J by 4 bases, with 13 bases between. Germline lookup yields CDR1 SGHRS and CDR2 YFSETQ. This CDR3 reads CASSLGTGAVYGYTF. The DNA of the CDR3 is TGCGCCAGCAGCTTGGGGACTGGAGCAGTCTATGGCTACACCTTC.

J is TRBJ1-5 and V is TRBV30, with unresolved D. The germline V gene encodes CDR1 GTSNPN and CDR2 SVGIG (reference sequence). The V and J ends lost 3 bases and 4 bases respectively, with 10 bases between them. The length of the CDR3 is 13 residues. The CDR3 nucleotides read TGTGCCTGGAGCTCAAGTGGGAATCAGCCCCAGCATTTT. Encoded protein: CAWSSSGNQPQHF. Full variable domain (missing parts from reference TRBV30 and TRBJ1-5): SQTIHQWPATLVQPVGSPLSLECTVEGTSNPNLYWYRQAAGRGLQLLFYSVGIGQISSEVPQNLSASRPQDRQFILSSKKLLLSDSGFYLCAWSSSGNQPQHFGDGTRLSIL.

This chain uses TRBV11-2 with TRBJ1-1, with D unresolved. V gave up 4 bases and J gave up 3 bases, with 12 bases separating them. The CDR3 has 14 residues. Germline values: CDR1 SGHAT, CDR2 FQNNGV. The CDR3 DNA follows: TGTGCCAGCAGCTCCCTTTGGGCGGACACTGAAGCTTTCTTT. It encodes CASSSLWADTEAFF. Full variable domain (missing parts from reference TRBV11-2 and TRBJ1-1): EAGVAQSPRYKIIEKRQSVAFWCNPISGHATLYWYQQILGQGPKLLIQFQNNGVVDDSQLPKDRFSAERLKGVDSTLKIQPAKLEDSAVYLCASSSLWADTEAFFGQGTRLTVV.

The V call is TRBV4-3, the J call TRBJ2-1; D might be TRBD1 or TRBD2, each matching 5 bases. CDR1 and CDR2 from the germline V gene are LGHNA and YSLEER. The CDR3 totals 15 residues. Trimming cost V 5 bases and J 8 bases, with 19 bases left between them. DNA of the CDR3: TGCGCCAGCAGCATGAGAGTTGAGGGCAGGGATGAGCAGTTCTTC. This gives the protein CASSMRVEGRDEQFF.